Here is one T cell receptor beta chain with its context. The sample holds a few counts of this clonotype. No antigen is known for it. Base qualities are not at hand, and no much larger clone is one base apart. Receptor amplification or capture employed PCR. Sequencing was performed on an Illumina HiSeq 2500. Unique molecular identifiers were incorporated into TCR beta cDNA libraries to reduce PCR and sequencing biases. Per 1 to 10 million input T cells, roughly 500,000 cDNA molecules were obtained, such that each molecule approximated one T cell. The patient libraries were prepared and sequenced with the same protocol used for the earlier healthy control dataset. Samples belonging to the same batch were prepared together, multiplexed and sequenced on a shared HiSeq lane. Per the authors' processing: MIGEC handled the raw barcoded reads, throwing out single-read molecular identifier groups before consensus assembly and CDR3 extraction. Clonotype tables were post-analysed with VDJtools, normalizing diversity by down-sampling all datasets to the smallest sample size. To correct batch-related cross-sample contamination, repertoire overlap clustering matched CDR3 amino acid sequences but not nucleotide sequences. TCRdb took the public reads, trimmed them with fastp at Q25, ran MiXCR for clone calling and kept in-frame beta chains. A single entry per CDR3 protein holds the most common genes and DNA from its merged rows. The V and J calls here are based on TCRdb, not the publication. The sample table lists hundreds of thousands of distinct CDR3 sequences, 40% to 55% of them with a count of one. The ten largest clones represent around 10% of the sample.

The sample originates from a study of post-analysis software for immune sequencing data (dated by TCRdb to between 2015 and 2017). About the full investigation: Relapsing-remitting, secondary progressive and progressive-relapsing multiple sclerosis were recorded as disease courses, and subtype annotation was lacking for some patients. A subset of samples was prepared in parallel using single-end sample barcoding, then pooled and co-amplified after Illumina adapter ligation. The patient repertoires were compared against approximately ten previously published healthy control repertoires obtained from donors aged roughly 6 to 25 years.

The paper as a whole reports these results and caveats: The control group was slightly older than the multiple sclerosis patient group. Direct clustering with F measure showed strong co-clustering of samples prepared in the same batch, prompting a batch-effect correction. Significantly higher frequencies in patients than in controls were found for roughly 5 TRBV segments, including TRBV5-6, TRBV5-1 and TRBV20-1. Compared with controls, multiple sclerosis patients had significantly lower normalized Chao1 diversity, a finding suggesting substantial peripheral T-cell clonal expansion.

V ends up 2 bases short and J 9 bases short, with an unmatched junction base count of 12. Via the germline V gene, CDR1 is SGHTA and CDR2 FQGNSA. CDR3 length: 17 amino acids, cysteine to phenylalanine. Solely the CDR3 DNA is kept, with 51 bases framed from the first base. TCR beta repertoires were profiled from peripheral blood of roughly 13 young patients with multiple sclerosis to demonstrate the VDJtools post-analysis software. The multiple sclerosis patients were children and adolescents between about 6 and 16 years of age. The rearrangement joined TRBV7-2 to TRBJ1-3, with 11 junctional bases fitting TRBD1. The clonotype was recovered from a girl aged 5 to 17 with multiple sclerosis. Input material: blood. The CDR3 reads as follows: CASSLYPSSGTGGTIYF. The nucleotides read TGTGCCAGCAGCTTATATCCTAGTTCCGGGACAGGGGGCACCATATATTTT.